The text below deals with one T cell receptor (beta chain). This specimen belongs to a study of blood T cell repertoires in COVID-19. Study-level background: Samples representing acute and convalescent COVID-19 were sourced from the United States, Italy and Spain. From T cells, B-cell-depleted T cells, or PBMCs came the material, which was cDNA or gDNA.

How the authors handled the data: Amplified reference gene primers provided the basis for estimating nucleated cell counts. The repertoire was sequenced with immunoSEQ multiplex PCR; TCRdb's copy has only in-frame clones and lacks some. The V and J calls and clone size are taken from that table; D and trimming were inferred from the DNA. The table lists roughly 50,000 clones, roughly nine tenths of them singletons, with about 4% in the top ten. The germline V gene encodes CDR1 SGHDN and CDR2 FVKESK. The germline V and J ends were trimmed by 4 bases and 5 bases, with 12 bases remaining between them. CDR3 length: 15 amino acids.

The rearrangement uses TRBV14 and TRBJ1-6; the D is unclear. The source material was peripheral blood. The origin of this receptor is a middle-aged man with acute or convalescent COVID-19. In DNA, the CDR3 is TGTGCCAGCAGCCGACCGGGGTCCGATAATTCACCCCTCCACTTT. Its protein is CASSRPGSDNSPLHF.